Below, 3 T cell receptor beta chains from the same sample are listed, as sequenced in a study. TCRdb ran MiXCR on the reads and lists one entry per CDR3 protein. This table has around 1,800 distinct CDR3 sequences, around a quarter appearing once. The source material was CD8+ T cells (not recorded whether cultured). These receptors all come from a female donor.

This clonotype came up a few times. Since the CDR3 does not end with the conserved phenylalanine or tryptophan, this likely comes from a read error. This chain uses TRBV5-4 with TRBJ2-6; D is tentatively TRBD1 or TRBD2 (5 bases each). The germline V gene encodes CDR1 SGHNT and CDR2 YYREEE (reference sequence). CDR3 size: 17 residues. The CDR3 region has the DNA TGTGCCAGCAGCTTGGTAGGGGAGTATACTGGGGCCGACGTCCTGACTTCC. Its translation is CASSLVGEYTGADVLTS.

This clonotype was observed once. This sequence joins TRBV7-9 and TRBJ2-7, with D tentatively TRBD2 (6 bases). Looked up from germline, CDR1 is SEHNR and CDR2 is FQNEAQ (reference sequence). The CDR3 is 14 residues long. This chain's CDR3 is CTSSPDGSSYEQYF. CDR3 coding DNA: TGTACTAGCAGTCCTGACGGGAGCTCCTACGAGCAGTACTTC.

This clonotype is categorized as medium-sized. The DNA for the CDR3 is TGCGCCAGCAGCTTCGAGAACAGCTACGAGCAGTACTTC. Translated, it gives CASSFENSYEQYF. V and J are TRBV5-1 and TRBJ2-7; D call uncertain. Trimming took 2 bases from V and 3 from J, leaving 9 bases between them. CDR1 is SGHRS, CDR2 YFSETQ, per germline. CDR3 size: 13 residues.